Following are 10 T cell receptor beta chains from one sample sequenced in a study of cytomegalovirus exposure and HLA in healthy donors. The PCR had 60 Vbeta and 13 Jbeta primers. Sequencing used immunoSEQ multiplex PCR; TCRdb keeps in-frame clones, though not all of them. Here the sample table reports over 65,000 clones. The sample comprised PBMCs. The receptors were gathered from a man aged 25 to 45 in good health and CMV-seronegative.

This sequence joins TRBV18 and TRBJ1-5; possible D gene TRBD1, 6 bases. With 2 bases removed from V and 0 bases from J, the gap between germline ends came to 11 bases. The CDR3 is 16 residues long. In germline, CDR1 is KGHSH, CDR2 LQKENI. CDR3: CASSPRGGDSNQPQHF. CDR3 DNA: TGTGCCAGCTCACCAAGAGGGGGTGATAGCAATCAGCCCCAGCATTTT.

The chain has TRBV10-3 and TRBJ1-5, with D perhaps TRBD1 (6 bases). V lost 1 base to trimming and J lost 1 base, with 17 bases between them. This CDR3 is 18 amino acids long. CDR1 is ENHRY, CDR2 SYGVKD, per germline. The CDR3 DNA sequence: TGTGCCATCAGTGAGTTCGGGGAGGGGACACACAGCAATCAGCCCCAGCATTTT. Its translation: CAISEFGEGTHSNQPQHF.

This CDR3 is CASNPGTSGSRGSYF. DNA for the CDR3: TGTGCCAGTAACCCCGGGACTAGCGGGAGTAGGGGGTCCTACTTC. This chain uses TRBV19 with TRBJ2-7; 14 positions agree with TRBD2. CDR3 length equals 15 residues. V was clipped by 7 bases and J by 13 bases; unmatched bases: 15. CDR1 is LNHDA, CDR2 SQIVND, per germline (reference sequence).

The chain carries TRBV7-8 and TRBJ1-1, with D maybe TRBD1 (5 bases). This CDR3 spans 14 amino acids. In germline, CDR1 is SGHVS, CDR2 FQNEAQ. Trimming cost V 3 bases and J 3 bases, with 11 bases left between them. The CDR3 is CASSFSRTHTEAFF. The CDR3 DNA is TGTGCCAGCAGCTTCTCGAGGACACACACTGAAGCTTTCTTT.

J is TRBJ2-7 and V is TRBV5-1, with D perhaps TRBD1 (5 bases). From germline, CDR1 is SGHRS and CDR2 YFSETQ. Trimming pared 0 bases from V and 2 bases from J, leaving 12 bases between. The CDR3 runs to 15 residues. CDR3 in DNA: TGCGCCAGCAGCTTGGCCGCAGGGTCAACCTACGAGCAGTACTTC. It specifies CASSLAAGSTYEQYF. The full variable domain, in which reference TRBV5-1 and TRBJ2-7 provide the parts outside the CDR3, is KAGVTQTPRYLIKTRGQQVTLSCSPISGHRSVSWYQQTPGQGLQFLFEYFSETQRNKGNFPGRFSGRQFSNSRSEMNVSTLELGDSALYLCASSLAAGSTYEQYFGPGTRLTVT.

The chain couples TRBV6-5 to TRBJ2-5; D is perhaps TRBD2 (6 bases). The germline V gene has CDR1 MNHEY and CDR2 SVGAGI. CDR3 length: 12 amino acids. V dropped 7 bases and J dropped 4 bases, with 10 bases sitting between them. This chain's CDR3 is CASTGVGETQYF. In nucleotides, the CDR3 is TGTGCCAGCACGGGAGTAGGAGAGACCCAGTACTTC.

V usage is TRBV7-9 and J usage is TRBJ2-7, with a possible D match to TRBD1 (6 bases). Germline CDR1 reads SEHNR; CDR2 reads FQNEAQ (reference sequence). V lost 5 bases and J 2 bases, leaving 16 bases between the germline ends. The CDR3 runs to 15 residues. CDR3 sequence (DNA): TGTGCCAGCAGCCCTAGGGGCAGGGGTGCCTACGAGCAGTACTTC. Translated: CASSPRGRGAYEQYF.

J is TRBJ2-7 and V is TRBV6-1; 9 bases align to TRBD1. CDR3 size: 15 residues. Trimming cost V 0 bases and J 5 bases; bases outside gene matches: 5. Germline-derived CDR1 and CDR2 are MNHNS and SASEGT. The CDR3 loop reads CASSEATGGGHEQYF. DNA of the CDR3: TGTGCCAGCAGTGAAGCGACAGGGGGGGGCCACGAGCAGTACTTC.

The rearrangement links TRBV7-9 to TRBJ2-1; 10 positions match TRBD1. CDR3 size: 15 residues. Germline V gene sequence: CDR1 SEHNR, CDR2 FQNEAQ (reference sequence). Trimming cost V 7 bases and J 2 bases; bases outside gene matches: 5. The CDR3 DNA is TGTGCCAGCACCACCGGACAGGGGGCCTACAATGAGCAGTTCTTC. Translation gives CASTTGQGAYNEQFF.

This chain connects TRBV28 to TRBJ2-3, with D unclear. Germline V gene lookup returns CDR1 MDHEN and CDR2 SYDVKM. V was cut by 2 bases and J by 7 bases, with 13 bases left in between. The CDR3 runs to 14 residues. The CDR3 nucleotides read TGTGCCAGCAGTTTACCAGCGCCTTTGAATACGCAGTATTTT. Translated: CASSLPAPLNTQYF.